This is a list of T cell receptor beta chains from one sample in a study of T cells after yellow fever vaccination. MiXCR, run by TCRdb on the 5' RACE reads, gives a single entry per CDR3 protein. The table has fewer than 450,000 distinct CDR3 sequences, around a tenth seen once; the top ten hold roughly 18%. Material: PBMCs, obtained on the day of the first yellow fever vaccination. The receptors derive from a young man who received the YFV17D yellow fever vaccine. Each CDR3 is given with its conserved first and last residue. A D gene is named only where the DNA matches it firmly. Only some rows state a clone size, as once, few, many or a class for expanded clones.

>TRBV25-1|NA|TRBJ2-3|11|NA
TGTGCCAGCAGTGAGGGTGTTACGCAGTATTTT
CASSEGVTQYF
>TRBV5-1|TRBD2|TRBJ2-3|17|NA
TGCGCCAGCTATAGCGGGGCCCTCCCTTACAGCACAGATACGCAGTATTTT
CASYSGALPYSTDTQYF
>TRBV4-3|NA|TRBJ2-1|16|few
TGCGCCAGCAGCCGGGACCCGGGTAGCTCCTACAATGAGCAGTTCTTC
CASSRDPGSSYNEQFF
>TRBV20-1|TRBD2|TRBJ2-3|15|NA
TGCAGTGCTAGAGCGAGTAGCGGGGTGACAGATACGCAGTATTTT
CSARASSGVTDTQYF
>TRBV4-1|TRBD1|TRBJ2-2|17|NA
TGCGCCAGCAGCCAAGACCGGGACAGGGCCGACACCGGGGAGCTGTTTTTT
CASSQDRDRADTGELFF
>TRBV7-2|TRBD2|TRBJ2-3|14|NA
TGTGCCAGCCTATCCGGGACTATCACAGATACGCAGTATTTT
CASLSGTITDTQYF
>TRBV5-1|TRBD2|TRBJ2-5|13|few
TGCGCCAGCGGACTAGGGAACCAAGAGACCCAGTACTTC
CASGLGNQETQYF
>TRBV5-5|NA|TRBJ2-7|15|many
TGTGCCAGCAGCTTGACCGGGACGGCCACCTACGAGCAGTACTTC
CASSLTGTATYEQYF
>TRBV12-3/TRBV12-4|NA|TRBJ1-2|13|few
TGTGCCAGCAGCCCCCAGGTAACCTATGGCTACACCTTC
CASSPQVTYGYTF
>TRBV6-1|NA|TRBJ2-7|14|NA
TGTGCCAGCAGTCCTGACACAAGCTCCTACGAGCAGTACTTC
CASSPDTSSYEQYF
>TRBV12-3/TRBV12-4|NA|TRBJ1-5|15|NA
TGTGCCAGCAGTTTAGGGGGTAGGGTAGGTCAGCCCCAGCATTTT
CASSLGGRVGQPQHF
>TRBV5-6|NA|TRBJ2-1|14|NA
TGTGCCAGCAGCTCTGTGACCGACGGTCTACCTTGGTTCTTC
CASSSVTDGLPWFF
>TRBV5-1|TRBD1|TRBJ2-3|16|many
TGCGCCAGCAGCAGACCGGGACAGAAAAGCACAGATACGCAGTATTTT
CASSRPGQKSTDTQYF
>TRBV20-1|NA|TRBJ2-3|15|few
TGCAGCGTTAGTATTCCGGGAGCCAGGTTGGATACGCAGTATTTT
CSVSIPGARLDTQYF
>TRBV12-3/TRBV12-4|TRBD2|TRBJ2-5|15|few
TGTGCCAGCAGTTTGGGAGCGGGGGGGCTAGAGACCCAGTACTTC
CASSLGAGGLETQYF
>TRBV7-2|TRBD1|TRBJ1-4|17|NA
TGTGCCAGCAGCCCTATAGGGACAGGGGGCGAAGGAGAAAAACTGTTTTTT
CASSPIGTGGEGEKLFF
>TRBV10-3|NA|TRBJ1-5|14|NA
TGTGCCATCAGTGAGGAAGGGTACAATCAGCCCCAGCATTTT
CAISEEGYNQPQHF
>TRBV12-3/TRBV12-4|TRBD2|TRBJ2-1|17|few
TGTGCCAGCAGGGGCGGAGGACTAGTCGACTCCTACAATGAGCAGTTCTTC
CASRGGGLVDSYNEQFF
>TRBV4-3|TRBD2|TRBJ2-2|13|few
TGCGCCAGCAGCCAAACTAGCGGCGGGGAGCTGTTTTTT
CASSQTSGGELFF